This T cell receptor (beta chain) was recovered during a study of shared clonotypes between healthy human individuals. Study-level points and caveats: Naive CD4 clonotypes were shared across several donors at about 5%.

This CDR3 has 14 amino acids. Germline loops: CDR1 LGHNA, CDR2 YSLEER. Trimming cost V 0 bases and J 4 bases, with 7 bases left between them. Some clones are missing from TCRdb's copy, which holds only in-frame ones; the method was immunoSEQ multiplex PCR. The sample consists of about 980,000 clones, 76% of them appearing once. This clone was picked up a small number of times. No antigen is known for it. This CDR3 is also generated by other DNA sequences in the sample. This sequence joins TRBV4-3 and TRBJ1-5, with D uncertain. The sample comprised memory CD4+ T cells sorted from blood. As for subset: CD45RA-negative fraction. The origin of this receptor is a man between 18 and 35 years old in good health. The CDR3 protein is CASSQDLGNQPQHF. The CDR3 coding sequence is TGCGCCAGCAGCCAAGATTTAGGGAATCAGCCCCAGCATTTT.